The 13 T cell receptor beta chains in this list originate from one sample, sequenced in a study of blood T cell repertoires in COVID-19. The method was immunoSEQ multiplex PCR; TCRdb's version includes in-frame clones alone and lacks a portion of them. Of some 670,000 clones in the sample, 75% to 90% were seen once. Specimen: peripheral blood. The origin of the receptors is a woman aged 18 to 35 with acute or convalescent COVID-19.

The rearrangement joins TRBV27 to TRBJ2-2; 8 bases are shared with TRBD1. The CDR3 has 19 amino acids. V dropped 2 bases and J dropped 0; count of bases not matched to a gene: 11. From germline, CDR1 is MNHEY and CDR2 SMNVEV (reference sequence). The CDR3 coding sequence is TGTGCCAGCAGTTTAGTTGGCAGGGGGCCGGACTCGAACACCGGGGAGCTGTTTTTT. Encoded protein: CASSLVGRGPDSNTGELFF.

This clone showed up just once. Other DNA sequences of this sample code for an identical CDR3. The J gene is TRBJ1-2, the V gene TRBV11-2; 7 bases fit TRBD1. The V gene end was trimmed by 5 bases and the J gene end by 4 bases; junction bases not matched to a gene: 4. The germline V gene has CDR1 SGHAT and CDR2 FQNNGV. The CDR3 covers 13 residues. CDR3 DNA: TGTGCCAGCAGCCCAGGGACAGCCTATGGCTACACCTTC. This encodes CASSPGTAYGYTF. Combining the CDR3 with reference TRBV11-2 and TRBJ1-2 gives the whole variable domain EAGVAQSPRYKIIEKRQSVAFWCNPISGHATLYWYQQILGQGPKLLIQFQNNGVVDDSQLPKDRFSAERLKGVDSTLKIQPAKLEDSAVYLCASSPGTAYGYTFGSGTRLTVV.

The chain combines TRBV14 with TRBJ2-7; D unclear. This CDR3 is 14 amino acids long. Trimming removed 0 bases at V and 1 base at J, with 7 bases between. The germline CDR1 and CDR2 sequences are SGHDN and FVKESK. Written as DNA, the CDR3 is TGTGCCAGCAGCCAAGATATCCAGTCCTACGAGCAGTACTTC. This codes for CASSQDIQSYEQYF.

This sequence joins TRBV7-9 and TRBJ2-1; D call uncertain. CDR1 is SEHNR, CDR2 FQNEAQ, per germline (reference sequence). The CDR3 has 13 amino acids. Trimming removed 1 base at V and 10 bases at J, with 11 bases between. The CDR3 DNA reads as TGTGCCAGCAGCTTAGAAGAATCACGGGAGCAGTTCTTC. This gives the protein CASSLEESREQFF.

The genes are TRBV6-6 and TRBJ2-2; possibly TRBD2 for D (6 bases). This CDR3 region has 16 residues. Germline-derived CDR1 and CDR2 are MNHNY and SVGAGI (reference sequence). V was shortened by 3 bases and J by 2 bases, with 13 bases between the two germline ends. The CDR3 nucleotides are TGTGCCAGCAGTTATGGGCTAGCGAGAAACACCGGGGAGCTGTTTTTT. It specifies CASSYGLARNTGELFF.

The genes are TRBV3-1 (or the pseudogene TRBV3-2) and TRBJ2-7; D is possibly TRBD2 (6 bases). The germline V gene encodes CDR1 LGHDT and CDR2 YNNKEL (reference sequence). V shed 2 bases and J shed 3 bases, with 8 bases lying between them. The CDR3 sequence is 13 residues long. CDR3 bases: TGTGCCAGCAGCCAAAGGAGGGTCTACGAGCAGTACTTC. Translating it yields CASSQRRVYEQYF.

For the CDR3, the DNA is TGTGCCAGCAGTTTAACTAGGGCGCAGTTCTTC. Translated: CASSLTRAQFF. V gene TRBV12-3 or TRBV12-4 combines with J gene TRBJ2-1, with a possible D match to TRBD2 (5 bases). The V end was cut by 2 bases, the J end by 12 bases, with 8 bases between. The CDR3 has 11 residues.

This clone appeared once. Other DNA sequences in this sample translate to the same CDR3. J is TRBJ1-2 and V is TRBV6-5; 12 nucleotides align to TRBD1. The CDR3 is 14 residues long. Germline CDR1 MNHEY, CDR2 SVGAGI. J lost 7 bases, V lost 0 bases, and 0 bases had no gene match. This CDR3 reads CASSYSGQGAGYTF. CDR3 bases: TGTGCCAGCAGTTACTCGGGACAGGGGGCTGGCTACACCTTC.

This clone has only a few counts. V gene TRBV13 combines with J gene TRBJ2-7; a possible D gene is TRBD1 (6 bases). CDR1 and CDR2 (germline): PRHDT, FYEKMQ (reference sequence). The CDR3 spans 15 residues. V gave up 4 bases and J gave up 1 base, with 14 bases separating them. DNA of the CDR3: TGTGCCAGCAGCTCTAGGGTCAGGGGATCCTACGAGCAGTACTTC. Amino acid sequence: CASSSRVRGSYEQYF.

The chain combines TRBV6-4 with TRBJ2-1; TRBD2 is a possible D gene (5 bases). V lost 2 bases and J 0 bases, leaving 5 bases between the germline ends. CDR3 length equals 14 residues. Looked up from germline, CDR1 is MRHNA and CDR2 is SNTAGT. The CDR3 DNA reads as TGTGCCAGCAGTGACGGGAGCTCCTACAATGAGCAGTTCTTC. Its translation is CASSDGSSYNEQFF.

The gene calls are TRBV3-1 (or the pseudogene TRBV3-2) and TRBJ2-5; D may be TRBD2 (5 bases). CDR3 length: 13 amino acids. Germline CDR1 reads LGHDT; CDR2 reads YNNKEL (reference sequence). Trimming shortened V by 6 bases and J by 5 bases, and 13 bases separated the two germline ends. The CDR3 nucleotides are TGTGCCAGCAGTCCCTCCCGGAGGGAGACCCAGTACTTC. Its translation: CASSPSRRETQYF.

This clone has a single count. The chain couples TRBV7-9 to TRBJ1-3; 7 positions match TRBD1. The CDR3 contains 17 residues. Per the germline V gene, CDR1 is SEHNR and CDR2 is FQNEAQ (reference sequence). V dropped 1 base and J dropped 4; count of bases not matched to a gene: 10. The CDR3 coding sequence is TGTGCCAGCAGCTTAGGGGGGCCTACAGGGGAAGGAAACACCATATATTTT. Encoded protein: CASSLGGPTGEGNTIYF.

The J gene is TRBJ1-5, the V gene TRBV7-2; 8 nucleotides align to TRBD1. The germline V gene has CDR1 SGHTA and CDR2 FQGNSA. This CDR3 spans 17 amino acids. J gave up 6 bases and V 2 bases, and 12 bases lay outside the gene matches. CDR3 region: CASSLRDMGTGFQPQHF. CDR3 nucleotide sequence: TGTGCCAGCAGCTTACGCGATATGGGGACAGGCTTTCAGCCCCAGCATTTT.